The rows below give T cell receptor beta chains drawn from one sample of a study of blood T cell repertoires in COVID-19. TCRdb's table, derived via immunoSEQ multiplex PCR, lists solely in-frame clones and lacks some. The sample has approximately 220,000 clones, more than 70% seen once; the top ten hold 6.5% to 8.5%. Specimen: PBMCs or T cells enriched from blood (not recorded which). The receptors shown here come from a woman between 40 and 50 years old with acute COVID-19. Each CDR3 is given with its conserved first and last residue. A D gene is named only where the DNA matches it firmly. Not all rows give a size; the values are once, few, many and, for expanded clones, a class.

V	D	J	size	CDR3	DNA
TRBV9	TRBD1	TRBJ1-2	NA	CASSATTGGAVGYTF	TGTGCCAGCAGCGCAACGACAGGGGGCGCAGTGGGCTACACCTTC
TRBV7-9	TRBD2	TRBJ2-5	once	CASSHSGGKETQYF	TGTGCCAGCAGCCACTCGGGGGGGAAAGAGACCCAGTACTTC
TRBV2	TRBD2	TRBJ2-2	NA	CASSEAPSGGANGELFF	TGTGCCAGCAGTGAAGCCCCCAGCGGGGGGGCCAACGGGGAGCTGTTTTTT
TRBV7-2	TRBD1	TRBJ1-3	NA	CASSGQTGVGNTIYF	TGTGCCAGCAGCGGTCAGACAGGGGTAGGAAACACCATATATTTT
TRBV5-8	TRBD1	TRBJ1-6	few	CASSFGQGGNSPLHF	TGTGCCAGCAGCTTCGGACAGGGCGGCAATTCACCCCTCCACTTT
TRBV18	TRBD1	TRBJ1-3	NA	CASSQRSLQGATGNTIYF	TGTGCCAGCTCACAACGGAGCCTACAGGGGGCAACTGGAAACACCATATATTTT
TRBV20-1	TRBD1	TRBJ1-2	NA	CSASADRVYGYTF	TGCAGTGCTAGTGCGGACAGGGTCTATGGCTACACCTTC
TRBV7-3	NA	TRBJ2-1	NA	CASSLSGTGGNEQFF	TGTGCCAGCAGCTTGTCAGGGACTGGGGGGAATGAGCAGTTCTTC
TRBV30	NA	TRBJ1-5	NA	CAWSSRGGSSEYSNQPQHF	TGTGCCTGGAGTTCCCGGGGAGGTAGTTCGGAATATAGCAATCAGCCCCAGCATTTT
TRBV27	NA	TRBJ1-1	NA	CASRDWDTEAFF	TGTGCCAGCAGAGACTGGGACACTGAAGCTTTCTTT
TRBV10-1	TRBD2	TRBJ2-3	NA	CASSDLGGISTDTQYF	TGCGCCAGCAGTGATCTCGGGGGGATTAGCACAGATACGCAGTATTTT
TRBV25-1	TRBD1	TRBJ1-4	NA	CASNQGGKLFF	TGTGCCAGCAACCAGGGGGGAAAACTGTTTTTT
TRBV7-3	NA	TRBJ2-3	NA	CASSPAGNFMDTQYF	TGTGCCAGCAGCCCTGCAGGGAACTTTATGGATACGCAGTATTTT
TRBV6-5	NA	TRBJ1-5	NA	CASSYSAWYGNQPQHF	TGTGCCAGCAGTTACTCCGCGTGGTATGGCAATCAGCCCCAGCATTTT
TRBV24-1	NA	TRBJ2-7	NA	CATSDEVGDEQYF	TGTGCCACCAGTGATGAAGTAGGGGACGAGCAGTACTTC